The 20 T cell receptor beta chains presented below share a single source sample, sequenced in a study of cytomegalovirus exposure and HLA in healthy donors. Researchers ran the PCR with 60 Vbeta and 13 Jbeta primers. Only in-frame clones appear in the TCRdb table, and some are missing; sequencing was by immunoSEQ multiplex PCR. The sample yields some 150,000 clones, around nine tenths seen once. The sequenced material came from PBMCs. These receptors came from a woman in her twenties or thirties in good health and CMV-seronegative.

The chain links TRBV19 to TRBJ1-1; D is perhaps TRBD1 (5 bases). The germline V and J ends were trimmed by 2 bases and 0 bases, with 13 bases remaining between them. This CDR3 spans 16 amino acids. The germline V gene has CDR1 LNHDA and CDR2 SQIVND (reference sequence). This CDR3 reads CASSIRGAALNTEAFF. CDR3 DNA: TGTGCCAGTAGTATACGTGGGGCCGCTTTGAACACTGAAGCTTTCTTT.

The chain recombines TRBV7-9 with TRBJ2-6; 12 bases map to TRBD2. V was clipped by 5 bases and J by 2 bases; unmatched bases: 7. The germline V gene has CDR1 SEHNR and CDR2 FQNEAQ (reference sequence). CDR3 length: 18 residues. The CDR3: CASSHPSGGAAGANVLTF. The CDR3 DNA follows: TGTGCCAGCAGCCATCCTAGCGGGGGGGCCGCTGGGGCCAACGTCCTGACTTTC.

The gene calls are TRBV5-4 and TRBJ1-6, with D uncertain. This CDR3 spans 14 amino acids. Trimming cost V 0 bases and J 16 bases, with 17 bases left between them. Germline V lookup: CDR1 SGHNT, CDR2 YYREEE (reference sequence). CDR3: CASSLAGPGDRLHF. DNA for the CDR3: TGTGCCAGCAGCTTGGCTGGGCCAGGTGACCGGCTCCACTTT.

This clone was found once. The gene calls are TRBV2 and TRBJ1-6; TRBD1 matches 11 bases. The V gene's germline CDR1 is SNHLY and CDR2 FYNNEI. This CDR3 region has 14 residues. J was trimmed by 10 bases and V by 8 bases; bases with no gene match: 7. CDR3 DNA: TGTGCCAGCCACGGACAGGGGGCGAGATCACCCCTCCACTTT. As protein: CASHGQGARSPLHF.

The chain uses TRBV6-6 and TRBJ1-2; 7 bases fit TRBD1. The V segment lost 6 bases and the J segment 9 bases; nucleotides outside the gene matches: 10. Per the germline V gene, CDR1 is MNHNY and CDR2 is SVGAGI (reference sequence). There are 13 residues in the CDR3. The CDR3 nucleotides are TGTGCCAGCAGCCCCGACAGGGATATGAGCTACACCTTC. It codes for CASSPDRDMSYTF.

This clone appeared a single time. The V call is TRBV13, the J call TRBJ2-5; TRBD2 matches at 8 bases. The better agreement between TRBJ2-7 and the DNA end casts doubt on the J call. The CDR3 is made up of 14 amino acids. The germline gives CDR1 PRHDT, CDR2 FYEKMQ (reference sequence). CDR3 nucleotides: TGTGCCAGCTCGAGCGGGGGAGTATCCTACGAGCAGTACTTC. Residues: CASSSGGVSYEQYF.

The chain joins TRBV6-5 to TRBJ2-2, with TRBD1 identical over 9 bases. CDR3 length equals 15 residues. V dropped 7 bases and J dropped 2; count of bases not matched to a gene: 5. Germline CDR1 is MNHEY and CDR2 is SVGAGI. The CDR3 DNA follows: TGTGCCAGCAAGCAGGACAGGGGAAACACCGGGGAGCTGTTTTTT. It is translated as CASKQDRGNTGELFF.

The chain links TRBV5-1 to TRBJ2-7; D is perhaps TRBD1 (6 bases). This CDR3 spans 13 amino acids. Trimming removed 2 bases from V and 3 bases from J, with 9 bases in between. The germline V gene has CDR1 SGHRS and CDR2 YFSETQ. CDR3 in DNA: TGCGCCAGCAGCTTCGGACAGAGCTACGAGCAGTACTTC. Translated, it gives CASSFGQSYEQYF.

This clone was seen just once. The chain carries TRBV25-1 and TRBJ1-2; 7 nucleotides agree with TRBD1. Germline CDR1 reads MGHDK; CDR2 reads SYGVNS. V shed 4 bases and J 0 bases; nucleotides not matched to a gene: 5. This CDR3 is built from 15 residues. In nucleotides, the CDR3 is TGTGCCAGCAGTGTTTCAGGGGGTACTAACTATGGCTACACCTTC. Protein: CASSVSGGTNYGYTF.

In its sample, this clone was seen a few times. V gene TRBV4-3 combines with J gene TRBJ2-1; maybe TRBD1 (6 bases). The germline CDR1 and CDR2 sequences are LGHNA and YSLEER. This CDR3 has 15 residues. Trimming left V 6 bases short and J 0 bases short, with 12 bases between. CDR3 amino acids: CASSPDRSSYNEQFF. The CDR3 DNA sequence: TGCGCCAGCAGTCCGGACAGAAGCTCCTACAATGAGCAGTTCTTC.

For the CDR3, the DNA is TGTGCCACCAGCAGAGAGACTAGCGGGAGTTTTGAGCAGTTCTTC. It translates to CATSRETSGSFEQFF. The V call is TRBV15, the J call TRBJ2-1; 12 nucleotides line up with TRBD2. The CDR3 covers 15 residues. Germline loops: CDR1 LNHNV, CDR2 YYDKDF (reference sequence). The trim removed 0 bases at V and 9 bases at J, leaving 3 bases unmatched.

The rearrangement links TRBV19 to TRBJ2-5; TRBD2 agrees at 14 bases. The CDR3 is 16 amino acids. Germline loops: CDR1 LNHDA, CDR2 SQIVND (reference sequence). The junction had 13 bases not matched to a gene; V was cut back by 6 bases and J by 10 bases. The CDR3 nucleotides read TGTGCCAGTAGCTCCCGGACTAGCGGGGGGCCTCGGGACCAGTACTTC. It yields the protein CASSSRTSGGPRDQYF.

In DNA, the CDR3 is TGCGCCAGCAGTACTAGCGGGGGCGAAGAGACCCAGTACTTC. As protein: CASSTSGGEETQYF. The genes are TRBV5-1 and TRBJ2-5, with 11 bases matching TRBD2. From germline, CDR1 is SGHRS and CDR2 YFSETQ. The V gene end was trimmed by 5 bases and the J gene end by 3 bases; junction bases not matched to a gene: 3. The CDR3 runs 14 residues.

The chain has TRBV19 and TRBJ2-5; 7 nucleotides agree with TRBD2. Germline V gives CDR1 LNHDA, CDR2 SQIVND (reference sequence). With 2 bases clipped from V and 5 bases from J, the junction kept 11 bases outside the gene matches. The CDR3 is made up of 16 amino acids. The CDR3 nucleotides read TGTGCCAGTAGTATACGTCTGACGGGAGGTTCCGAGACCCAGTACTTC. It yields the protein CASSIRLTGGSETQYF.

This clone was seen only a few times. The chain couples TRBV5-1 to TRBJ1-1; 8 bases agree with TRBD1. The junction had 2 bases not matched to a gene; V was cut back by 4 bases and J by 3 bases. Germline V gives CDR1 SGHRS, CDR2 YFSETQ. The CDR3 extends over 13 amino acids. The CDR3 coding sequence is TGCGCCAGCAGCCTACAGGGGGACACTGAAGCTTTCTTT. Its translation: CASSLQGDTEAFF.

This clone was observed a handful of times. The V and J genes are TRBV4-1 and TRBJ2-2; 7 nucleotides match TRBD1. Germline CDR1 and CDR2: MGHRA and YSYEKL. CDR3 size: 14 residues. The trim removed 7 bases at V and 0 bases at J, leaving 2 bases unmatched. CDR3 region: CASTGQTNTGELFF. The CDR3 DNA reads TGCGCCAGCACGGGACAGACGAACACCGGGGAGCTGTTTTTT.

This clone was observed once. The gene calls are TRBV18 and TRBJ1-4; D is possibly TRBD1 (5 bases). Germline V CDR1 and CDR2: KGHSH, LQKENI. The V end lost 6 bases, the J end lost 8 bases, and 22 bases lay between the germline ends. CDR3 length equals 16 residues. The CDR3 coding sequence is TGTGCCAGCTCCCCGACCGGGACCCCGGGGGTAGAAAAACTGTTTTTT. This encodes CASSPTGTPGVEKLFF.

The count of this clone is one. This chain joins TRBV19 and TRBJ2-3; D might be TRBD2 (5 bases). This CDR3 has 16 amino acids. Trimming left V 4 bases short and J 0 bases short, with 14 bases between. Germline CDR1 is LNHDA and CDR2 is SQIVND (reference sequence). The CDR3 protein is CASSRGRGPSTDTQYF. In DNA form, the CDR3 reads TGTGCCAGTAGTAGAGGGAGAGGGCCGAGCACAGATACGCAGTATTTT. The full variable domain, its missing parts supplied by reference TRBV19 and TRBJ2-3, is DGGITQSPKYLFRKEGQNVTLSCEQNLNHDAMYWYRQDPGQGLRLIYYSQIVNDFQKGDIAEGYSVSREKKESFPLTVTSAQKNPTAFYLCASSRGRGPSTDTQYFGPGTRLTVL.

The chain joins TRBV27 to TRBJ1-2; 9 nucleotides match TRBD1. This CDR3 is 14 amino acids long. The germline gives CDR1 MNHEY, CDR2 SMNVEV (reference sequence). V shed 4 bases and J 4 bases; nucleotides not matched to a gene: 4. The CDR3 is CASSSGTGTYGYTF. The CDR3 region has the DNA TGTGCCAGCAGTTCGGGGACAGGGACCTATGGCTACACCTTC.

This chain connects TRBV6-4 to TRBJ2-1, with 7 bases that match TRBD1. V lost 3 bases and J lost 9; bases outside the gene matches: 17. This CDR3 spans 17 amino acids. Germline CDR1 MRHNA, CDR2 SNTAGT. CDR3 loop: CASSECLWQGDGSEQFF. The DNA for the CDR3 is TGTGCCAGCAGTGAGTGTCTGTGGCAGGGGGACGGAAGTGAGCAGTTCTTC.